What follows are 26 T cell receptor beta chains derived from one specimen sequenced in a study of beta chain features in type 1 diabetes. The isolated RNA, all of it, was reverse transcribed, so expressed TCRB transcripts were what got sequenced. Measured with immunoSEQ multiplex PCR; TCRdb has only the in-frame clones, and not every one. The sample contains about 160,000 clones, 7.5% to 9.5% of which appear only once. No antigen is known for these receptors. Points from the study as a whole: In every one of the four CD4+ subsets, TCRB CDR3s were moderately but significantly shorter in Type 1 diabetes patients.

The sequencing input was central memory CD4+ T cells from blood. These receptors all come from a woman younger than 30 with type 1 diabetes.

This clone was observed a few times. This CDR3 reads CASSSGRGLSYEQYF. The CDR3 DNA follows: TGTGCCAGCAGCTCCGGCAGGGGGCTTTCCTACGAGCAGTACTTC. The J gene is TRBJ2-7, the V gene TRBV7-2; 8 bases align to TRBD1. There are 15 residues in the CDR3. Germline V CDR1 and CDR2: SGHTA, FQGNSA. V shed 4 bases, J shed 1 base, and the junction held 6 bases outside the gene matches. Full variable domain (missing parts from reference TRBV7-2 and TRBJ2-7): GAGVSQSPSNKVTEKGKDVELRCDPISGHTALYWYRQSLGQGLEFLIYFQGNSAPDKSGLPSDRFSAERTGGSVSTLTIQRTQQEDSAVYLCASSSGRGLSYEQYFGPGTRLTVT.

This clone was observed a few times. V and J are TRBV4-3 and TRBJ1-3; tentative D call: TRBD1 (5 bases). Trimming pared 4 bases from V and 2 bases from J, leaving 18 bases between. CDR3 length: 17 residues. The germline gives CDR1 LGHNA, CDR2 YSLEER. This chain's CDR3 is CASSPAQRGMTGNTIYF. The CDR3 bases are TGCGCCAGCAGCCCGGCGCAAAGGGGTATGACTGGAAACACCATATATTTT.

This clone came up a few times. The chain employs TRBV28 and TRBJ2-7; the D is unclear. This CDR3 has 12 residues. V dropped 3 bases and J dropped 1 base, with 4 bases sitting between them. Per germline, CDR1 MDHEN and CDR2 SYDVKM. The CDR3 sequence is CASSFQSYEQYF. The DNA of the CDR3 is TGTGCCAGCAGTTTTCAGTCCTACGAGCAGTACTTC.

This clone came up a few times. The rearrangement uses TRBV7-9 and TRBJ2-2; D not certain. The CDR3 contains 15 residues. Germline V lookup: CDR1 SEHNR, CDR2 FQNEAQ (reference sequence). V was trimmed by 3 bases and J by 0 bases, leaving 8 bases between them. For the CDR3, the DNA is TGTGCCAGCAGCTTCTGGCTAGCGAACACCGGGGAGCTGTTTTTT. Protein: CASSFWLANTGELFF.

A few counts support this clone. The rearrangement joins TRBV7-9 to TRBJ1-5, with D possibly TRBD1 on 6 matching bases. Per germline, CDR1 SEHNR and CDR2 FQNEAQ (reference sequence). The CDR3 is made up of 15 amino acids. Trimming pared 5 bases from V and 5 bases from J, leaving 16 bases between. The CDR3 sequence is CASSTDRWWDQPQHF. In DNA, the CDR3 is TGTGCCAGCAGCACCGACAGGTGGTGGGATCAGCCCCAGCATTTT.

This clone was counted a few times. The chain combines TRBV6-5 with TRBJ1-4, with 8 bases fitting TRBD1. Per the germline V gene, CDR1 is MNHEY and CDR2 is SVGAGI. CDR3 length equals 15 residues. V was clipped by 0 bases and J by 6 bases; unmatched bases: 3. The CDR3 here is CASSYSGTGYEKLFF. In DNA, the CDR3 is TGTGCCAGCAGTTACTCCGGGACAGGCTATGAAAAACTGTTTTTT.

V and J are TRBV7-9 and TRBJ2-5; 8 nucleotides align to TRBD2. Germline lookup yields CDR1 SEHNR and CDR2 FQNEAQ (reference sequence). The J segment lost 1 base and the V segment lost 5 bases, leaving 6 bases of the junction unmatched. The CDR3 extends over 15 amino acids. CDR3 in amino acids: CASSTYLAGQETQYF. CDR3 DNA: TGTGCCAGCAGCACATACCTAGCGGGCCAAGAGACCCAGTACTTC.

The DNA for the CDR3 is TGCAGCGGTAGGGGGGGCGATGGCTACACCTTC. Translated, it gives CSGRGGDGYTF. The J gene is TRBJ1-2, the V gene TRBV29-1, with TRBD1 as a possible D gene (6 bases). Trimming stripped 7 bases from V and 6 bases from J, with 12 bases between. The germline gives CDR1 SQVTM, CDR2 ANQGSEA. CDR3 length: 11 residues.

This clone was observed a few times. The chain joins TRBV19 to TRBJ2-3, with D hard to call. Per germline, CDR1 LNHDA and CDR2 SQIVND (reference sequence). V was pared by 7 bases and J by 2 bases, with 16 bases between. The CDR3 has 15 residues. The CDR3 nucleotides are TGTGCCAGTACTCAACCCTCCGGTTCCACAGATACGCAGTATTTT. The encoded protein is CASTQPSGSTDTQYF.

This clone was seen a few times. The chain couples TRBV7-2 to TRBJ1-1; D is possibly TRBD1 (6 bases). Germline V gene lookup returns CDR1 SGHTA and CDR2 FQGNSA. The CDR3 totals 15 residues. V lost 1 base to trimming and J lost 5 bases, with 14 bases between them. CDR3 sequence (DNA): TGTGCCAGCAGCTTAGGGGTCCGGACAGCTACTGAAGCTTTCTTT. Protein: CASSLGVRTATEAFF.

The sample holds a few counts of this clone. The chain employs TRBV7-2 and TRBJ2-1, with D tentatively TRBD2 (5 bases). Trimming took 5 bases from V and 5 from J, leaving 16 bases between them. Germline-derived CDR1 and CDR2 are SGHTA and FQGNSA. This CDR3 is built from 15 residues. In DNA, the CDR3 is TGTGCCAGCAGCGGACGGGGTAGCGCTGACAATGAGCAGTTCTTC. It is translated as CASSGRGSADNEQFF.

The chain carries TRBV29-1 and TRBJ2-1, with TRBD2 matching over 7 bases. After removal of 0 bases from V and 2 bases from J, the junction contained 7 bases not matched to a gene. The CDR3 covers 16 residues. In germline, CDR1 is SQVTM, CDR2 ANQGSEA. The CDR3 region has the DNA TGCAGCGTTGAAGAAAGCCTAGCGGAAACCTACAATGAGCAGTTCTTC. It translates to CSVEESLAETYNEQFF.

The sample holds many counts of this clone. The J gene is TRBJ1-1, the V gene TRBV25-1; D call uncertain. This CDR3 comprises 11 residues. Trimming took 7 bases from V and 0 from J, leaving 3 bases between them. The V gene's germline CDR1 is MGHDK and CDR2 SYGVNS. The DNA for the CDR3 is TGTGCCAGCACAGTGAACACTGAAGCTTTCTTT. Its protein is CASTVNTEAFF.

This clone showed up just a few times. The chain combines TRBV4-3 with TRBJ1-2; D is possibly TRBD1 (6 bases). Trimming removed 4 bases from V and 2 bases from J, with 14 bases in between. From germline, CDR1 is LGHNA and CDR2 YSLEER. The length of the CDR3 is 15 residues. The CDR3 spells CASSRDRDMNYGYTF. The DNA for the CDR3 is TGCGCCAGCAGCCGAGACCGGGACATGAACTATGGCTACACCTTC.

This clone showed up just a few times. The rearrangement links TRBV6-5 to TRBJ2-7; 10 bases line up with TRBD2. The germline gives CDR1 MNHEY, CDR2 SVGAGI. The J segment lost 3 bases and the V segment lost 8 bases, leaving 7 bases of the junction unmatched. The CDR3 sequence is 14 residues long. As DNA, the CDR3 is TGTGCCAGCCAAGTAGAGCGGGGGGGCTACGAGCAGTACTTC. Translated: CASQVERGGYEQYF.

This clone was detected a few times. This chain joins TRBV5-1 and TRBJ2-7, with 7 bases identical to TRBD1. The CDR3 is 17 amino acids. V was pared by 4 bases and J by 1 base, with 14 bases of the junction left unmatched. Germline CDR1 reads SGHRS; CDR2 reads YFSETQ. CDR3 region: CASSPGQELKKSYEQYF. CDR3 coding DNA: TGCGCCAGCAGCCCCGGACAGGAGCTCAAAAAATCCTACGAGCAGTACTTC.

This rearrangement joins TRBV28 to TRBJ1-2; TRBD1 is a possible D gene (6 bases). With 6 bases removed from V and 4 bases from J, the gap between germline ends came to 12 bases. The germline CDR1 and CDR2 sequences are MDHEN and SYDVKM. The CDR3 runs to 13 residues. The CDR3 DNA sequence: TGTGCCAGCAGCCTGGGGGGGCCCTATGGCTACACCTTC. It specifies CASSLGGPYGYTF.

In the case of this clone: The junction departs from the called germline gene at one end, perhaps through a read error. The chain employs TRBV7-7 and TRBJ2-5; TRBD1 matches at 10 bases. Germline CDR1 and CDR2: SSHAT and FNYEAQ (reference sequence). The CDR3 consists of 15 residues. CDR3 sequence reads: CASSSGQGGQETQYF. The CDR3, as DNA: TGTGCTAGCAGCTCCGGACAGGGGGGACAAGAGACCCAGTACTTC.

This clone was found a few times. The chain carries TRBV4-1 and TRBJ1-3, with 9 bases that match TRBD1. Unmatched junction bases numbered 4, after V lost 3 bases and J lost 1 base. There are 16 residues in the CDR3. CDR1 is MGHRA, CDR2 YSYEKL, per germline. CDR3 region: CASSHGQGTSGNTIYF. In DNA form, the CDR3 reads TGCGCCAGCAGCCACGGACAGGGGACTTCTGGAAACACCATATATTTT.

The V call is TRBV11-2, the J call TRBJ2-5, with D maybe TRBD1 (6 bases). The CDR3 sequence is 13 residues long. Looked up from germline, CDR1 is SGHAT and CDR2 is FQNNGV. The V gene lost 5 bases and the J gene lost 5 bases, with 12 bases spanning the gap. The CDR3 bases are TGTGCCAGCAGCCCACAGGGAAGGGAGACCCAGTACTTC. This codes for CASSPQGRETQYF.

This clone was recorded a few times. The rearrangement joins TRBV9 to TRBJ2-5; 7 bases fit TRBD2. CDR1 and CDR2 (germline): SGDLS, YYNGEE. V lost 4 bases and J lost 4; bases outside the gene matches: 7. This CDR3 spans 14 amino acids. The CDR3 sequence is CASSQAGPGETQYF. CDR3 bases: TGTGCCAGCAGCCAAGCGGGACCCGGAGAGACCCAGTACTTC.

A remark on this clone: Additional DNA sequences in this sample encode the identical CDR3. The rearrangement joins TRBV28 to TRBJ1-1, with no clear D. Per the germline V gene, CDR1 is MDHEN and CDR2 is SYDVKM. V shed 2 bases and J shed 5 bases, with 6 bases lying between them. This CDR3 has 12 amino acids. The CDR3 DNA reads as TGTGCCAGCAGTTTAGCGGTGACTGAAGCTTTCTTT. Protein product: CASSLAVTEAFF.

This clone was found a few times. The chain has TRBV18 and TRBJ1-1, with D unclear. The CDR3 sequence is 13 residues long. V dropped 2 bases and J dropped 1 base, with 5 bases sitting between them. Germline V gene lookup returns CDR1 KGHSH and CDR2 LQKENI. CDR3 amino acids: CASSPNQNTEAFF. The CDR3 region has the DNA TGTGCCAGCTCACCAAATCAGAACACTGAAGCTTTCTTT.

In its sample, this clone was seen a few times. This chain uses TRBV6-6 with TRBJ1-1, with 7 bases identical to TRBD1. This CDR3 is built from 12 residues. J gave up 5 bases and V 6 bases, and 3 bases lay outside the gene matches. Germline CDR1 is MNHNY and CDR2 is SVGAGI (reference sequence). The CDR3 region is CASSFRGTEAFF. The CDR3 region has the DNA TGTGCCAGCAGCTTCAGGGGGACTGAAGCTTTCTTT.

This chain joins TRBV27 and TRBJ1-1; TRBD1 might be the D (5 bases). The CDR3 has 13 residues. The germline V and J ends were trimmed by 4 bases and 2 bases, with 8 bases remaining between them. From germline, CDR1 is MNHEY and CDR2 SMNVEV (reference sequence). The chain's CDR3 is CASSYDSNTEAFF. CDR3 coding DNA: TGTGCCAGCAGTTACGACAGCAACACTGAAGCTTTCTTT.

This clone has more than one count but fewer than ten. The chain links TRBV29-1 to TRBJ2-2, with unresolved D. Germline CDR1 reads SQVTM; CDR2 reads ANQGSEA. V lost 4 bases, J lost 0 bases, and 3 bases lay in between. The CDR3 loop spans 12 amino acids. The CDR3 region is CSVASNTGELFF. The CDR3 nucleotides read TGCAGCGTTGCGTCGAACACCGGGGAGCTGTTTTTT.